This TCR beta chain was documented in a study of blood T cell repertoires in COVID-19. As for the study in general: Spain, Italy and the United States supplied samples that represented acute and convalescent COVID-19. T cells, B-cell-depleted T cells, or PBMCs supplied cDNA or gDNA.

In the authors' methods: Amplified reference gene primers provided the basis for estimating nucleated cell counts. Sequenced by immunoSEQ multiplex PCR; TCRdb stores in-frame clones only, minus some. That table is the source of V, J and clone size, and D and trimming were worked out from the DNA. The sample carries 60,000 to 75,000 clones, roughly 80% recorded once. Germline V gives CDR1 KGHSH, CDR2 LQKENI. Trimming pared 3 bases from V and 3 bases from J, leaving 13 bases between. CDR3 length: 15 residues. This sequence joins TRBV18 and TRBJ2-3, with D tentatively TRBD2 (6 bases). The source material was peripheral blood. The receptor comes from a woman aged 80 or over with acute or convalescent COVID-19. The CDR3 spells CASSPGLGGTDTQYF. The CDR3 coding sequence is TGTGCCAGCTCACCGGGGCTTGGAGGGACAGATACGCAGTATTTT.